This T cell receptor beta chain was obtained from a study of read filtering for tumor transcriptome and immune sequencing. Turning to the study itself: R-ISS stage counts were 8 for I, approximately 15 for II, 6 or 7 for III.

Molecular barcoded adaptors covering alpha/delta and beta/gamma chains were used on 400 to 450 ng RNA. TCRdb reprocessed the reads with MiXCR, giving one entry per CDR3 protein. Seen here are about 47,000 distinct CDR3 sequences, less than 15% observed once, and the top ten hold just over 14%. This CDR3 comprises 18 residues. J was trimmed by 4 bases and V by 5 bases; bases with no gene match: 9. This sequence originates from a donor aged 40 or over with multiple myeloma. The chain employs TRBV12-3 or TRBV12-4 and TRBJ2-6, with 12 nucleotides matching TRBD1. Sequencing input: a population of CD138-negative cells sorted from bone marrow. CDR3 sequence (DNA): TGTGCCAGCAGTCCAAGGGACAGGGGGCGAGGAGGGGCCAACGTCCTGACTTTC. It specifies CASSPRDRGRGGANVLTF.